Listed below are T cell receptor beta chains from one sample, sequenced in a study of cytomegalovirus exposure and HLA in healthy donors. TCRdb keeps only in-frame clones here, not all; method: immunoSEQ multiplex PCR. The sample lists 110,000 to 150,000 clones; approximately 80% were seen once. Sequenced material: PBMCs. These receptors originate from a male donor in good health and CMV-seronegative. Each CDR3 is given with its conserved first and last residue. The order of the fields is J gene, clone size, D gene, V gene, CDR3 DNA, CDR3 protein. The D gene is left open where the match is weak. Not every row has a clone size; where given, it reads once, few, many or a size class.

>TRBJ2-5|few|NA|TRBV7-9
TGTGCCAGCAGCTCGATGACAGGTCCTTCTCGGGAGACCCAGTACTTC
CASSSMTGPSRETQYF
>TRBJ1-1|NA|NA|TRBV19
TGTGCCAGTAGTATAGCCCTGAGAACTGAAGCTTTCTTT
CASSIALRTEAFF
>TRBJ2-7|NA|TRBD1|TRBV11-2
TGTGCCAGCAGCTTCTCGGGACAGGGAATCCTCGAGCAGTACTTC
CASSFSGQGILEQYF
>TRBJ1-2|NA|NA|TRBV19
TGTGCCAGTAGCATATCGGGGTTCAGCTATGGCTACACCTTC
CASSISGFSYGYTF
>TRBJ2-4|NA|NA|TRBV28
TGTGCCAGCAGTACCCGACAGTACAAAAACATTCAGTACTTC
CASSTRQYKNIQYF
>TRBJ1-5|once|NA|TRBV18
TGTGCCAGCTCACCAACGGCAGGAAATAAGTATAGCAATCAGCCCCAGCATTTT
CASSPTAGNKYSNQPQHF
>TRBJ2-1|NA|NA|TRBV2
TGTGCCAGCAGTGAAGGGACCTACCGGGGTGAGCAGTTCTTC
CASSEGTYRGEQFF
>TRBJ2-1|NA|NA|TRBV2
TGTGCCAGCAGTGTCCATGACAGTAAGCAGTTCTTC
CASSVHDSKQFF
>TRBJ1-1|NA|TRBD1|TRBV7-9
TGTGCCAGCAGTCCCCAGGCGGGACAGTCGAACACTGAAGCTTTCTTT
CASSPQAGQSNTEAFF
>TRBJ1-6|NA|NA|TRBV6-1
TGTGCCAGCAGCGCGAGGGACTCCTATAATTCACCCCTCCACTTT
CASSARDSYNSPLHF
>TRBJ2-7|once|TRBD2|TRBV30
TGTGCCTGGAGGAGCGGGAGAGGGTCCTACGAGCAGTACTTC
CAWRSGRGSYEQYF
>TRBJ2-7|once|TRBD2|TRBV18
TGTGCCAGCTCACCACCGGGACTACCCTACGAGCAGTACTTC
CASSPPGLPYEQYF
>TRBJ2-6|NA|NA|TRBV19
TGTGCCAGTAGTATAGACAGGGCTGGGGCCAACGTCCTGACTTTC
CASSIDRAGANVLTF
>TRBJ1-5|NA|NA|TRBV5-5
TGTGCCAGCAGCCTCATTGCGGATCAGCCCCAGCATTTT
CASSLIADQPQHF
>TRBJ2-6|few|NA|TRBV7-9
TGTGCCAGCAGCTCTAACAGGTTGAGGGCCAACGTCCTGACTTTC
CASSSNRLRANVLTF
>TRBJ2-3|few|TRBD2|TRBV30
TGTGCCTACACGGGACTAGCAACATGGGATACGCAGTATTTT
CAYTGLATWDTQYF
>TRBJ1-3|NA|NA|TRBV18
TGTGCCAGCTCACCGGTGAGCGGGAGGGACTCTGGAAACACCATATATTTT
CASSPVSGRDSGNTIYF